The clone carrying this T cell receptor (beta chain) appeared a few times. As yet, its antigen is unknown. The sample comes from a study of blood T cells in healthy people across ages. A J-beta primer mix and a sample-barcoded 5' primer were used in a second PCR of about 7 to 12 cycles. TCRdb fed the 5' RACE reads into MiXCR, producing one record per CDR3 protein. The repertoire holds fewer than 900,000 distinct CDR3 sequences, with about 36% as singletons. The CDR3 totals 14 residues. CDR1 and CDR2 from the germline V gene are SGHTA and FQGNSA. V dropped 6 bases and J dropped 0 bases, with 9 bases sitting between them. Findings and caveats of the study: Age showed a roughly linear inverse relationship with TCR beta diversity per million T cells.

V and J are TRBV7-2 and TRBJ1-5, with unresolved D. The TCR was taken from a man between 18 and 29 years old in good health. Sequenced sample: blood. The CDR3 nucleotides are TGTGCCAGCAGAGGTGGTACTAGCAATCAGCCCCAGCATTTT. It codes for CASRGGTSNQPQHF. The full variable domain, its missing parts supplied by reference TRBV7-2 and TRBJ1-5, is GAGVSQSPSNKVTEKGKDVELRCDPISGHTALYWYRQSLGQGLEFLIYFQGNSAPDKSGLPSDRFSAERTGGSVSTLTIQRTQQEDSAVYLCASRGGTSNQPQHFGDGTRLSIL.